This T cell receptor (beta chain) was documented in a study of T cell responses to AZD1222 COVID-19 vaccine. Whole-study context: Researchers grouped second doses given at about 4 or about 12 weeks into one pool.

The repertoire was sequenced with immunoSEQ multiplex PCR; TCRdb's copy has only in-frame clones and lacks some. The sample gives more than 110,000 clones, about 86% of which show up once; roughly 3% is in the top ten. The CDR3 length is 13 residues. Concerning this clone: The junction does not match germline at one end; this may be a read error.

This specimen consisted of peripheral blood, obtained on day 0 of AZD1222 vaccination. This receptor was identified in an adult in good health. The chain carries TRBV12-3 or TRBV12-4 and TRBJ2-4; D call uncertain. The CDR3 coding sequence is TGTGCCAGCAGTTTAGTCTTAGCAGCAGACCCCAACTTC. Its translation: CASSLVLAADPNF.